Below are 7 T cell receptor beta chains sequenced from a single sample in a study of blood T cell repertoires in COVID-19. Clones were sequenced by immunoSEQ multiplex PCR, and TCRdb holds only the in-frame ones, with some missing. This sample has some 45,000 clones, with over 75% found just once. Sequenced input: peripheral blood. The origin of the receptors is a human donor in a cohort sampled during active COVID-19.

The J gene is TRBJ1-1, the V gene TRBV6-6; D is perhaps TRBD1 (6 bases). V lost 4 bases and J lost 2, with 11 bases in between. The CDR3 is made up of 14 amino acids. Germline V gene lookup returns CDR1 MNHNY and CDR2 SVGAGI (reference sequence). The CDR3 DNA sequence: TGTGCCAGCAGTTGGTCAGGGGATAACACTGAAGCTTTCTTT. It encodes CASSWSGDNTEAFF.

V and J are TRBV7-9 and TRBJ2-3; D gene unclear. CDR1 is SEHNR, CDR2 FQNEAQ, per germline (reference sequence). CDR3 length: 13 amino acids. Deletions cut 5 bases from V and 4 bases from J, with 10 bases between. The CDR3 DNA is TGTGCCAGCAGCCCCCGATCGGCAGATACGCAGTATTTT. It specifies CASSPRSADTQYF.

The rearrangement links TRBV18 to TRBJ2-1; D is perhaps TRBD2 (5 bases). Germline V gene lookup returns CDR1 KGHSH and CDR2 LQKENI. The CDR3 extends over 15 amino acids. V was pared by 2 bases and J by 6 bases, with 14 bases between. CDR3 DNA: TGTGCCAGCTCACCAAGCACTAGTGACCGCAATGAGCAGTTCTTC. Translating it yields CASSPSTSDRNEQFF. The full variable domain, in which reference TRBV18 and TRBJ2-1 provide the parts outside the CDR3, is NAGVMQNPRHLVRRRGQEARLRCSPMKGHSHVYWYRQLPEEGLKFMVYLQKENIIDESGMPKERFSAEFPKEGPSILRIQQVVRGDSAAYFCASSPSTSDRNEQFFGPGTRLTVL.

The chain's CDR3 is CASRPTGTTYNEQFF. CDR3 nucleotide sequence: TGTGCCAGCAGGCCGACAGGGACCACCTACAATGAGCAGTTCTTC. The rearrangement joins TRBV28 to TRBJ2-1; TRBD1 aligns across 7 bases. CDR1 and CDR2 from the germline V gene are MDHEN and SYDVKM. The V gene end was trimmed by 6 bases and the J gene end by 2 bases; junction bases not matched to a gene: 7. This CDR3 has 15 residues.

The chain has TRBV24-1 and TRBJ1-5; D not certain. Trimming left V 5 bases short and J 5 bases short, with 6 bases between. The CDR3 sequence is 12 residues long. Germline V CDR1 and CDR2: KGHDR, SFDVKD. The CDR3 nucleotides read TGTGCCACCAGTGCCCCAGATCAGCCCCAGCATTTT. As protein: CATSAPDQPQHF.

The chain carries TRBV11-3 and TRBJ2-7; 7 bases align to TRBD1. Trimming cost V 5 bases and J 1 base; bases outside gene matches: 2. This CDR3 spans 13 amino acids. Germline V CDR1 and CDR2: SGHNT, YENEEA. CDR3 in amino acids: CASSGTESYEQYF. As DNA, the CDR3 is TGTGCCAGCAGCGGGACAGAGTCCTACGAGCAGTACTTC. Combining the CDR3 with reference TRBV11-3 and TRBJ2-7 gives the whole variable domain EAGVVQSPRYKIIEKKQPVAFWCNPISGHNTLYWYLQNLGQGPELLIRYENEEAVDDSQLPKDRFSAERLKGVDSTLKIQPAELGDSAVYLCASSGTESYEQYFGPGTRLTVT.

This rearrangement joins TRBV5-6 to TRBJ2-7, with D unclear. The CDR3 length is 13 residues. The V end was cut by 2 bases, the J end by 0 bases, with 6 bases between. The germline V gene encodes CDR1 SGHDT and CDR2 YYEEEE. The CDR3 region has the DNA TGTGCCAGCAGCTTTCCCTCCTCCTACGAGCAGTACTTC. It specifies CASSFPSSYEQYF.